This T cell receptor beta chain was profiled in a study of blood T cell repertoires in COVID-19. The CDR3 runs to 11 residues. The ends were cut back, 2 bases at V and 5 bases at J, with 3 bases in the middle. Germline-derived CDR1 and CDR2 are KGHSH and LQKENI. As concerns this clone: This specimen includes other DNA sequences encoding the same CDR3.

Clones were sequenced by immunoSEQ multiplex PCR, and TCRdb holds only the in-frame ones, with some missing. Of roughly 90,000 clones in the sample, 70% to 85% were seen once. The sample consisted of peripheral blood. The chain recombines TRBV18 with TRBJ2-5; D remains unclear. The receptor's source is a woman older than 75 with COVID-19, enrolled during active disease. The CDR3 is CASSPSETQYF. The CDR3 DNA reads as TGTGCCAGCTCACCATCTGAGACCCAGTACTTC.